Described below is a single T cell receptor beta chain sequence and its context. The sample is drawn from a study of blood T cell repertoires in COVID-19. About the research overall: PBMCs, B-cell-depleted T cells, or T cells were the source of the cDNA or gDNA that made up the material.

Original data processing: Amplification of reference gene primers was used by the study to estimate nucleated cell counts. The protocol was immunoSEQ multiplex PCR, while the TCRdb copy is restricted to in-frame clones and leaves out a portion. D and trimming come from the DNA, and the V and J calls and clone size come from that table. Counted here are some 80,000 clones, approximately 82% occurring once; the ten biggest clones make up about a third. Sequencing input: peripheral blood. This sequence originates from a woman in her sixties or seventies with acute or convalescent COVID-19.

CDR3 coding DNA: TGTGCCTGGAACAGGGGGCAGGGTGAGCAGTTCTTC. Amino acid sequence: CAWNRGQGEQFF. The rearrangement links TRBV30 to TRBJ2-1; 9 nucleotides line up with TRBD1. The CDR3 is 12 residues long. Trimming at V came to 4 bases and at J to 9 bases, leaving 4 bases not matched to a gene. Germline CDR1 and CDR2: GTSNPN and SVGIG (reference sequence).